This entry lists 3 T cell receptor beta chains sequenced from one sample in a study of response to subunit inactivated influenza vaccine. MiXCR, applied by TCRdb to the RT-PCR reads, yields one record per CDR3 protein. The repertoire includes around 710,000 distinct CDR3 sequences, around 13% of them detected once, and 6.5% to 8.5% sits in the top ten. The input for sequencing was PBMCs from blood, taken about 14 days before vaccination. These receptors came from a man aged 45-60 years who received an inactivated influenza vaccine.

This clonotype has at least ten counts. The chain links TRBV9 to TRBJ2-1; no firm D call. The V and J ends lost 3 bases and 7 bases respectively, with 11 bases between them. Germline-derived CDR1 and CDR2 are SGDLS and YYNGEE. The CDR3 loop spans 13 amino acids. CDR3 sequence: CASSAEVGNEQFF. The CDR3 DNA reads TGTGCCAGCAGCGCCGAGGTTGGTAATGAGCAGTTCTTC.

This clonotype was seen only a few times. The V gene is TRBV20-1, the J gene TRBJ2-1, with 7 bases matching TRBD2. Germline CDR1 and CDR2: DFQATT and SNEGSKA (reference sequence). Germline trimming cut 5 bases from V and 7 bases from J; bases unmatched to any gene: 8. This CDR3 has 13 residues. The CDR3 loop reads CSAGGLVLNEQFF. Written as DNA, the CDR3 is TGCAGTGCTGGAGGACTAGTTCTAAATGAGCAGTTCTTC.

A few counts support this clonotype. The rearrangement joins TRBV28 to TRBJ2-7, with a tentative D call TRBD2 (5 bases). Trimming stripped 6 bases from V and 0 bases from J, with 12 bases between. Germline V gene lookup returns CDR1 MDHEN and CDR2 SYDVKM. This CDR3 comprises 14 residues. The CDR3 region has the DNA TGTGCCAGCAGATACCTCCGGGACTCCTACGAGCAGTACTTC. Its translation: CASRYLRDSYEQYF.